This TCR beta chain was profiled in a study of cytomegalovirus exposure and HLA in healthy donors (dated 2017 in TCRdb). About the study as a whole: In an earlier analysis of approximately 640 of the donors, about 270 Gb of sequence data and roughly 100 million unique TCR beta sequences from roughly 180 million T cells were reported. An early release covering roughly 600 HLA-typed donors comprised approximately 300 gigabases of sequencing data and tens of millions of unique TCR sequences. Among the roughly 400 genotyped donors, around 81% belonged to the genetic ancestry cluster associated with self-reported Caucasian donors. The study aimed to test whether cataloging public T cell receptors could reveal signatures of past pathogen exposure. The study profiled the T cell repertoires of more than 500 subjects by immunosequencing and related them to cytomegalovirus serostatus. A separate validation cohort of more than 100 different subjects was used in addition to the approximately 670-subject first cohort. The study combined high-throughput TCR immunosequencing, statistical association of individual TCRs with disease status, and machine learning to predict cytomegalovirus infection status. A later analysis re-examined previously published TCR beta repertoires from just over 650 donors and added high-resolution HLA genotyping to investigate patterns of TCR occurrence. Rather than drawing on any new phenotypic data, the later analysis identified candidate immune exposures from TCR beta sequences and the way those sequences occurred across donors. An earlier analysis of around 640 of the donors used high-throughput TCR beta sequencing to judge whether each TCR beta V gene segment behaved as functional or pseudogenic. Donor age, sex, ethnicity and CMV serostatus were compiled alongside the repertoire data. Genome-wide SNP genotypes for about 65% of the 666 donors were used in a later genetic analysis, which treated that subset as a discovery cohort. All discovery cohort repertoires had been generated using a single sequencing platform. Both class I and class II loci were covered by HLA typing, at four-digit resolution. The number of typed donors differed by locus: about 629-630 for A, B, C, DRB1 and DQB1; about 520 for DQA1; 606 for DPA1; and some 470 for DPB1. Because of strong linkage in the cohort, five DR-DQ haplotypes were treated as single units for association and clustering. Across about 370 genotyped donors of the cohort, an average of roughly 250,000 unique TCR beta nucleotide sequences per donor were sequenced, and roughly 17% of those sequences were non-productive.

Receptor libraries were prepared by the immunoSEQ multiplex PCR assay. For the multiplex PCR, a mixture combining 60 forward primers for TCR Vbeta segments and 13 reverse primers for TCR Jbeta segments was used. The CDR3 region of rearranged TCR beta genes was amplified from genomic DNA by a multiplex PCR assay. The Illumina HiSeq System was used to sequence the amplified TCR beta libraries as 87-base-pair reads. Concerning the study's data processing: Across the 600 to 700 repertoires, a later analysis counted some 81 million unique TCR beta chains, around 11 million of which were shared by at least two donors. A nearest-neighbor algorithm error-corrected the raw reads and collapsed the reads into unique sequences, merging closely related sequences to remove PCR and sequencing errors. V, D and J gene segments were assigned by aligning CDR3 sequences to IMGT reference sequences. For a sequence to be retained, a match of at least six nucleotides was required to both a V gene segment and a J gene segment. Rearrangements were called productive when the CDR3 lacked stop codons and stayed in frame with V and J; all others were non-productive. CDR3 was defined by IMGT convention, running from the second conserved V-encoded cysteine to the conserved J-encoded phenylalanine. The earlier analysis of around 640 of the donors excluded sequences that lacked an unambiguous match to a single V gene segment. In an earlier analysis of roughly 500 of the donors, V segments were called functional above 56.7% productive rearrangements and were called segregating when the between-donor standard deviation exceeded 5%. A statistical classification framework was built to diagnose cytomegalovirus status from the catalog of TCR beta chain sequences. In a later analysis, V and J genes were assigned by comparing TCR nucleotide sequences against IMGT/GENE-DB human TR gene sequences. In a later analysis, CDR3 sequences and most-parsimonious VDJ recombination scenarios were assigned using the TCRdist pipeline. In a later analysis, each TCR beta chain was defined by its CDR3 amino acid sequence together with its V-gene family, and reads lacking a unique V-gene family were excluded. To address suspected cross-contamination and a sequencing artifact, a later analysis removed some 620 highly shared, low-generation-probability nucleotide sequences. In a later analysis, a clonal expansion index was calculated for each public chain from normalized within-repertoire ranks of inferred template counts. In a later analysis, generation probabilities were computed using a VDJ recombination model fitted to out-of-frame rearrangements, and the results were checked against IGoR. A later analysis scored TCR-TCR, TCR-HLA and TCR-CMV co-occurrence with hypergeometric tests, applying a repertoire-size bias correction to TCR pairs. To estimate false discovery rates, a later analysis permuted the HLA or CMV assignments 20 times. In a later analysis, co-occurring TCRs were grouped using DBSCAN, and TCRdist sequence similarity was added for clustering within HLA-allele-positive subsets. Repertoires with fewer than 30,000 or more than 120,000 public chains, plus five repertoires with anomalous nucleotide sharing, were excluded from co-occurrence clustering. The table was pulled from immuneACCESS by TCRdb, which kept in-frame rearrangements only. Such tables lose some clones; where checked, under half of the loss comes from unresolved V genes, and the rest has no known cause. That table is the source of V, J and clone size, and D and trimming were worked out from the DNA. The sample table contains about 160,000 clones; only one count was recorded for 60% to 80% of them. The ten largest make up around 0.97% of the sample.

The cohort consisted of 666 healthy bone marrow donors. Cohort members were all nominally healthy when sampled, although unrecorded immune exposures were likely present. The donor was CMV seropositive and belonged to the group of 250 to 300 seropositive cohort members. Every donor gave a peripheral blood sample, and the peripheral blood mononuclear cells from that sample were used for TCR beta sequencing. Genomic DNA was extracted from the blood cell samples with the Qiagen DNeasy Blood Extraction Kit. Study-level results and caveats: A further reported finding was that TCR beta sequences accurately predicted the HLA-A and HLA-B alleles for most subjects in the first cohort. A group of highly shared sequence variants was considered likely to be a technical artifact of the sequencing pipeline. When HLA alleles, especially DR and DQ, strongly co-occurred, attributing TCR associations to individual alleles was difficult. According to a later analysis, most CMV-associated TCR beta chains appeared to be HLA-restricted, and the HLA associations seemed to be driven largely by CMV exposure. The study listed 150 to 200 TCR beta chains as associated with cytomegalovirus. While some public TCRs were present in many individuals, most TCR sequences turned up only very rarely across donors. The classifier was reported to diagnose cytomegalovirus status with high specificity and sensitivity in both the original and validation cohorts. Some IMGT-functional V segments, including TRBV6-2 and TRBV6-3, could not be told apart with the 87-base-pair reads, so those segments were excluded. In a later analysis, HLA-associated TCR beta chains were found to be more clonally expanded and to have lower generation probabilities than equally common non-associated chains. Because HLA typing was missing for some donors at each locus, association tests included only the typed subset. An earlier analysis of approximately 600 of the donors showed that most TCR beta V segments appeared in productive rearrangements either about 90% or about 30% of the time, which broadly matched IMGT annotations. This cohort had only TCR beta chains sequenced, and the lack of alpha or paired-chain data limited which features could be detected. Because counts were too low, some 17 rarely observed V segments, including chromosome 9 orphons, were left out of the earlier analysis of about 620 of the donors. The presence/absence analyses assumed that sequencing depth was roughly uniform across donors, and that assumption may not be true. At a false discovery rate of 0.05, a later analysis linked under 20,000 TCR beta sequences to specific HLA alleles. The authors suggested that the approach could potentially be extended to other disease states and immunological phenotypes. A later analysis found that TCR association rates varied across HLA loci, with DRB1 alleles showing the most associated TCRs and HLA-C alleles the fewest. In a later analysis, several top co-occurrence clusters were reported to appear linked to parvovirus B19, influenza, CMV and Epstein-Barr virus. Linkage disequilibrium might explain the correlated functional status among segregating V segments, but an unknown experimental factor could not be ruled out. The only immune exposure information available for the cohort was CMV serostatus. A few of the identified cytomegalovirus-associated TCR beta chains were confirmed in vitro to be specific for cytomegalovirus antigens. An association between a missense DCLRE1C variant and V-gene and J-gene trimming of TCR beta chains was found in a later genetic analysis and replicated in an independent cohort. A later genetic analysis reported fewer N-insertions in productive TCRs among donors in an Asian-associated ancestry cluster than the roughly 620-donor mean.

With regard to this clone: The antigen it binds to is not known. Base qualities are missing; no much larger clone stands one base away.

The CDR3 contains 13 residues, cysteine and phenylalanine counted. The read is trimmed to its CDR3 DNA, 39 bases read in frame from base 1. The germline V gene (reference sequence) sets CDR1 to SEHNR and CDR2 to FQNEAQ. Trimming takes 7 bases from V and 5 bases from J, and the germline ends sit 14 bases apart. The TCR was taken from a woman aged 45-65 years in good health and CMV-seropositive. The rearrangement combines TRBV7-9 with TRBJ1-1; a tentative D match to TRBD1 spans 5 bases. The sample comprised PBMCs. The sequence in DNA is TGTGCCAGCACAGGGTCCCGTTGGACTGAAGCTTTCTTT. The resulting protein is CASTGSRWTEAFF.